Each of the 19 T cell receptor beta chains below was sequenced from the same sample in a study of T-cell memory formation after mild COVID-19. TCRdb used MiXCR to reprocess the 5' RACE reads, holding one entry per CDR3 protein. This sample carries 300,000 to 350,000 distinct CDR3 sequences, around 13% of them seen once, and the ten largest clones take roughly 23%. The sequencing input was PBMCs or a T cell subset sorted from them (not recorded which). All receptors derive from a man in his late teens or twenties who had mild COVID-19 (a few samples of this study predate the infection). Cell type and time point are not known.

This clonotype was observed a handful of times. This sequence joins TRBV24-1 and TRBJ1-6; possible D gene TRBD1, 5 bases. The CDR3 sequence is 13 residues long. The V end lost 3 bases, the J end lost 10 bases, and 9 bases lay between the germline ends. CDR1 and CDR2 from the germline V gene are KGHDR and SFDVKD. The CDR3 is CATSDGQGSPLHF. In DNA, the CDR3 is TGTGCCACCAGTGATGGGCAGGGCTCACCCCTCCACTTT.

V is TRBV4-2 and J is TRBJ2-3, with 10 bases matching TRBD2. CDR1 and CDR2 from the germline V gene are LGHNA and YNFKEQ. Unmatched junction bases numbered 5, after V lost 1 base and J lost 4 bases. The CDR3 is 16 residues long. The CDR3 DNA sequence: TGTGCCAGCAGCCAAGGTCCTAGCGGGGGCGCAGATACGCAGTATTTT. It is translated as CASSQGPSGGADTQYF.

This clonotype has at least ten counts. The chain recombines TRBV20-1 with TRBJ2-3, with 7 nucleotides matching TRBD2. The CDR3 is 13 amino acids. Germline V gene sequence: CDR1 DFQATT, CDR2 SNEGSKA (reference sequence). J gave up 0 bases and V 5 bases, and 2 bases lay outside the gene matches. CDR3 loop: CSAGGGSTDTQYF. Here the CDR3 DNA reads TGCAGTGCTGGCGGGGGAAGCACAGATACGCAGTATTTT.

In its sample, this clonotype was seen many times. CDR3 sequence (DNA): TGCGCCAGCAGCTCGGACCAGGGGCTGTACTTC. It is translated as CASSSDQGLYF. The V call is TRBV5-1, the J call TRBJ2-4; D is possibly TRBD1 (6 bases). This CDR3 has 11 amino acids. With 3 bases removed from V and 15 bases from J, the gap between germline ends came to 13 bases. Germline V gene data show CDR1 as SGHRS and CDR2 as YFSETQ.

In DNA, the CDR3 is TGTGCCAGCAGTTTAACTAGTGCCTCAGAGACCCAGTACTTC. The encoded protein is CASSLTSASETQYF. The V gene is TRBV12-3 or TRBV12-4, the J gene TRBJ2-5; tentatively, D is TRBD2 (5 bases). V gave up 2 bases and J gave up 4 bases, with 11 bases separating them. The CDR3 spans 14 residues.

The chain uses TRBV10-3 and TRBJ1-6; 7 bases agree with TRBD1. CDR1 and CDR2 (germline): ENHRY, SYGVKD. With 4 bases clipped from V and 6 bases from J, the junction kept 12 bases outside the gene matches. The CDR3 contains 17 residues. The CDR3 protein is CAISGQEGQAINSPLHF. The CDR3 DNA sequence: TGTGCCATCAGTGGCCAAGAAGGACAGGCGATTAATTCACCCCTCCACTTT.

In its sample, this clonotype was seen a few times. The chain joins TRBV5-1 to TRBJ1-4; D might be TRBD1 (5 bases). This CDR3 spans 16 amino acids. V gave up 3 bases and J gave up 4 bases, with 16 bases separating them. Per the germline V gene, CDR1 is SGHRS and CDR2 is YFSETQ. CDR3 in DNA: TGCGCCAGCAGCTCCCAGGGAAGTCGGGATAATGAAAAACTGTTTTTT. It encodes CASSSQGSRDNEKLFF.

This clonotype was seen repeatedly, ten times or more. This chain uses TRBV5-1 with TRBJ1-1; no clear D gene. CDR1 is SGHRS and CDR2 is YFSETQ in the germline V gene. The CDR3 contains 14 residues. V lost 4 bases and J lost 4, with 14 bases in between. DNA of the CDR3: TGCGCCAGCAGCCCACCGAATTCGGGCACTGAAGCTTTCTTT. It codes for CASSPPNSGTEAFF.

This rearrangement joins TRBV20-1 to TRBJ2-5, with a possible D match to TRBD1 (5 bases). Germline CDR1 is DFQATT and CDR2 is SNEGSKA (reference sequence). The CDR3 is made up of 12 amino acids. V lost 4 bases and J 2 bases, leaving 8 bases between the germline ends. Written as DNA, the CDR3 is TGCAGTGCTACAGACAGTCAAGAGACCCAGTACTTC. Its translation: CSATDSQETQYF.

This clonotype was counted ten times or more. The chain uses TRBV5-1 and TRBJ2-1; D is possibly TRBD2 (5 bases). CDR1 SGHRS and CDR2 YFSETQ come from the germline V gene. The CDR3 loop spans 15 amino acids. The germline V and J ends were trimmed by 4 bases and 3 bases, with 14 bases remaining between them. The CDR3 DNA reads TGCGCCAGCAGCCGTACTAGAAACAGCTACAATGAGCAGTTCTTC. Protein: CASSRTRNSYNEQFF.

V is TRBV7-3 and J is TRBJ2-1; 9 bases align to TRBD2. V shed 4 bases and J 8 bases; nucleotides not matched to a gene: 9. CDR3 length: 15 residues. Germline V lookup: CDR1 SGHTA, CDR2 FQGTGA. CDR3 coding DNA: TGTGCCAGCAGCTCGGGCGGGGGGGCCCAGGATGAGCAGTTCTTC. It encodes CASSSGGGAQDEQFF.

The V gene is TRBV29-1, the J gene TRBJ1-2, with D possibly being TRBD1 (6 bases). The V gene lost 4 bases and the J gene lost 4 bases, with 22 bases spanning the gap. CDR3 length: 16 residues. CDR1 is SQVTM and CDR2 is ANQGSEA in the germline V gene. The CDR3 DNA reads as TGCAGCGTTGCTACATCGCAATGGGGGGCCTCCTATGGCTACACCTTC. Amino acids: CSVATSQWGASYGYTF.

The genes are TRBV5-1 and TRBJ1-6; no definite D call. Per the germline V gene, CDR1 is SGHRS and CDR2 is YFSETQ. This CDR3 has 14 residues. The ends were cut back, 4 bases at V and 10 bases at J, with 15 bases in the middle. This chain's CDR3 is CASSADGIKSPLHF. The CDR3 DNA is TGCGCCAGCAGCGCCGACGGAATCAAGTCACCCCTCCACTTT.

In this sample, this clonotype turned up a few times. The chain couples TRBV4-1 to TRBJ1-2, with D tentatively TRBD1 (5 bases). The CDR3 contains 16 residues. Germline lookup yields CDR1 MGHRA and CDR2 YSYEKL. The V and J ends lost 5 bases and 4 bases respectively, with 20 bases between them. The CDR3: CASSSHGAPGGYGYTF. CDR3 nucleotides: TGCGCCAGCAGCTCCCACGGGGCACCGGGTGGCTATGGCTACACCTTC.

This clonotype was seen repeatedly, ten times or more. The CDR3 loop is CASSPAGGFQETQYF. CDR3 DNA: TGTGCCAGCAGCCCAGCGGGGGGGTTCCAAGAGACCCAGTACTTC. The chain links TRBV9 to TRBJ2-5, with 10 positions matching TRBD2. The CDR3 is made up of 15 amino acids. J was trimmed by 1 base and V by 4 bases; bases with no gene match: 4. Looked up from germline, CDR1 is SGDLS and CDR2 is YYNGEE.

The table lists this clonotype with many counts. The V and J genes are TRBV12-3 or TRBV12-4 and TRBJ1-1; 8 bases agree with TRBD1. The CDR3 contains 15 residues. The V and J ends lost 7 bases and 7 bases, in that order; junction bases with no gene match: 14. CDR3 residues: CASTRPGQGENEAFF. CDR3 DNA: TGTGCCAGCACCAGGCCCGGACAGGGTGAAAATGAAGCTTTCTTT.

The chain couples TRBV6-5 to TRBJ1-2, with D unclear. V gave up 2 bases and J gave up 6 bases, with 10 bases separating them. The V gene's germline CDR1 is MNHEY and CDR2 SVGAGI. This CDR3 comprises 13 residues. The CDR3 here is CASSYGPGDGYTF. The CDR3, as DNA: TGTGCCAGCAGTTACGGGCCCGGGGATGGCTACACCTTC.

This clonotype was detected a few times. The CDR3 DNA reads TGCGCCAGCAGCCCCGGGGGGTTATTTGTGGGCTACACCTTC. Residues: CASSPGGLFVGYTF. This chain connects TRBV4-3 to TRBJ1-2; a weak D match, TRBD1 (5 bases). The CDR3 is 14 residues long. Per germline, CDR1 LGHNA and CDR2 YSLEER. V was cut by 4 bases and J by 8 bases, with 17 bases left in between.

This clonotype has only a few counts. This chain connects TRBV4-2 to TRBJ1-2; D is undetermined. The V gene's germline CDR1 is LGHNA and CDR2 YNFKEQ. The germline V and J ends were trimmed by 1 base and 4 bases, with 19 bases remaining between them. The CDR3 sequence is 17 residues long. The CDR3 protein is CASSQATTYGQLYGYTF. For the CDR3, the DNA is TGTGCCAGCAGCCAAGCCACTACCTACGGTCAGCTCTATGGCTACACCTTC.